This T cell receptor (beta chain) was recorded in a study of beta chain features in type 1 diabetes. Looking at the study overall: Patients and healthy donors were similar in age, gender and cell yields.

This clone was counted only a few times. What it recognizes is unknown. By way of CD45RO/CCR7/CD25/CD127/CD95/CD27, the CD4+ regulatory, stem cell-like memory, central memory and naive cells were sorted. Study conclusions and caveats: Among all four CD4+ subsets, Type 1 diabetes patients had TCRB CDR3s that were moderately but significantly shorter. Cells with high TCR expression could be over-represented by cDNA sequencing. VDJ junctions from patients with type 1 diabetes contained fewer insertions and more deletions.

The isolated RNA, all of it, was reverse transcribed, so expressed TCRB transcripts were what got sequenced. Assay: immunoSEQ multiplex PCR; the TCRdb copy retains only in-frame clones and omits some. The table records about 260,000 clones, around 24% of them present only once. Germline assignment: CDR1 GTSNPN and CDR2 SVGIG (reference sequence). V trimming: 4 bases; J trimming: 7 bases; junction bases outside the gene matches: 2. This CDR3 is 11 amino acids long. Input material: naive CD4+ T cells from blood. This TCR came from a woman under 40 with type 1 diabetes. The chain combines TRBV30 with TRBJ1-2, with TRBD1 matching 8 bases. The CDR3 here is CAWTGTGGYTF. The CDR3 DNA reads TGTGCCTGGACCGGGACAGGTGGCTACACCTTC.